The next 2 T cell receptor beta chains were all read from a single sample in a study of blood T cell repertoires in COVID-19 (dated by TCRdb to the early 2020s). Libraries were made using the immunoSEQ multiplex PCR assay. The table comes from immuneACCESS by way of TCRdb, which keeps in-frame sequences with V and J called. Part of the clones is missing from these tables; in studies checked, under half for an unresolved V gene and the rest for unknown reasons. The table for this sample lists 220,000 or so clones; 70% to 90% of them were counted only once. The ten largest clones add up to about 14% of the sample. Sequencing input: PBMCs or T cells enriched from blood (not recorded which). These receptors originate from a woman in her forties or fifties with acute COVID-19.

The V gene is TRBV5-6, the J gene TRBJ1-6, with D tentatively TRBD1 (5 bases). This CDR3 has 16 amino acids. Germline CDR1 reads SGHDT; CDR2 reads YYEEEE. Trimming cost V 4 bases and J 8 bases, with 19 bases left between them. The chain's CDR3 is CASSEQQKAGDSPLHF. The CDR3, as DNA: TGTGCCAGCAGCGAGCAGCAGAAGGCGGGGGATTCACCCCTCCACTTT.

The chain links TRBV7-9 to TRBJ1-4, with D perhaps matching TRBD1 (6 bases). The germline CDR1 and CDR2 sequences are SEHNR and FQNEAQ (reference sequence). The CDR3 spans 13 residues. V lost 5 bases, J lost 8 bases, and 12 bases lay in between. CDR3 amino acids: CASSLETGEKLFF. The CDR3 DNA follows: TGTGCCAGCAGCCTCGAAACAGGGGAAAAACTGTTTTTT.